One T cell receptor beta chain is described in this entry. Its antigen is not known. Here immunoSEQ multiplex PCR was the method, and the copy in TCRdb shows in-frame clones only, minus some. The data contain about 14,000 clones, approximately 83% of them seen just once; the ten biggest clones take up over 4%. This sample was taken from a study of T cells in localized non-small cell lung cancer. Study-wide points: Uninvolved adjacent lung showed peak T cell clonality, exceeding tumor. A median approximately 57 of the top 100 tumor clones appeared in adjacent lung. Investigators sequenced only a single tumor region, leaving heterogeneity possible.

Trimming took 4 bases from V and 2 from J; bases not matched to a gene: 11. The CDR3 spans 16 residues. The germline CDR1 and CDR2 sequences are SGHDT and YYEEEE. The gene calls are TRBV5-6 and TRBJ1-1; 7 bases are shared with TRBD1. The origin of this receptor is a female donor aged 60 or older with stage I squamous cell lung carcinoma. The sequencing here drew on peripheral blood, taken before any cancer treatment. In nucleotides, the CDR3 is TGTGCCAGCAGCCTTACACCGGGGACAGTTAACACTGAAGCTTTCTTT. Residues: CASSLTPGTVNTEAFF.